These 26 T cell receptor beta chains were all obtained from the same sample, sequenced in a study of technical replicates of blood from a few donors. Profiled with immunoSEQ multiplex PCR; TCRdb holds only in-frame clones, not every one. This sample carries around 92,000 clones, roughly 95% of them seen once, and the ten largest clones take roughly 0.23%. The sequencing input was T cells isolated from PBMCs. These receptors all stem from a human donor in good health.

The chain has TRBV6-1 and TRBJ2-7; D remains ambiguous. Germline values: CDR1 MNHNS, CDR2 SASEGT. The CDR3 is 15 amino acids. V lost 3 bases and J lost 3, with 15 bases in between. DNA of the CDR3: TGTGCCAGCAGTGAGACCGCAGCGATAAACTACGAGCAGTACTTC. Protein product: CASSETAAINYEQYF.

V is TRBV5-1 and J is TRBJ1-2, with 8 bases aligning to TRBD1. The CDR3 is 15 amino acids. J gave up 6 bases and V 3 bases, and 10 bases lay outside the gene matches. The germline CDR1 and CDR2 sequences are SGHRS and YFSETQ. The CDR3 DNA is TGCGCCAGCAGCTCTCAAGGACAGGGAGGAGATGGCTACACCTTC. This translates into CASSSQGQGGDGYTF. The complete variable domain, with remaining parts taken from reference TRBV5-1 and TRBJ1-2, reads KAGVTQTPRYLIKTRGQQVTLSCSPISGHRSVSWYQQTPGQGLQFLFEYFSETQRNKGNFPGRFSGRQFSNSRSEMNVSTLELGDSALYLCASSSQGQGGDGYTFGSGTRLTVV.

In DNA form, the CDR3 reads TGTGCCAGCACCCCGGGACAGGATCTTCTTACTTCCAATCAGCCCCAGCATTTT. Its protein product is CASTPGQDLLTSNQPQHF. This chain connects TRBV6-4 to TRBJ1-5, with 8 positions matching TRBD1. The CDR3 is 18 amino acids. The V and J ends lost 7 bases and 3 bases, in that order; junction bases with no gene match: 17. The germline CDR1 and CDR2 sequences are MRHNA and SNTAGT.

The rearrangement uses TRBV19 and TRBJ1-3, with 8 nucleotides matching TRBD1. The CDR3 spans 16 residues. V gave up 8 bases and J gave up 2 bases; unmatched junction bases: 11. In germline, CDR1 is LNHDA, CDR2 SQIVND (reference sequence). CDR3 bases: TGTGCCAGTGTCCTAGGTCAGGGGGCAGCTGGAAACACCATATATTTT. It encodes CASVLGQGAAGNTIYF. The full variable domain, its missing parts supplied by reference TRBV19 and TRBJ1-3, is DGGITQSPKYLFRKEGQNVTLSCEQNLNHDAMYWYRQDPGQGLRLIYYSQIVNDFQKGDIAEGYSVSREKKESFPLTVTSAQKNPTAFYLCASVLGQGAAGNTIYFGEGSWLTVV.

The genes are TRBV19 and TRBJ1-5, with D perhaps matching TRBD1 (6 bases). Germline V gives CDR1 LNHDA, CDR2 SQIVND (reference sequence). The CDR3 has 13 residues. V was trimmed by 10 bases and J by 2 bases, leaving 12 bases between them. In DNA form, the CDR3 reads TGTGCCACAGGGGATAGGGGCAATCAGCCCCAGCATTTT. It is translated as CATGDRGNQPQHF. Full variable domain (remainder filled in from reference TRBV19 and TRBJ1-5): DGGITQSPKYLFRKEGQNVTLSCEQNLNHDAMYWYRQDPGQGLRLIYYSQIVNDFQKGDIAEGYSVSREKKESFPLTVTSAQKNPTAFYLCATGDRGNQPQHFGDGTRLSIL.

The J gene is TRBJ2-3, the V gene TRBV14, with 9 nucleotides matching TRBD2. In germline, CDR1 is SGHDN, CDR2 FVKESK. The CDR3 covers 19 residues. After removal of 3 bases from V and 0 bases from J, the junction contained 13 bases not matched to a gene. The CDR3 is CASSHPLLAGDWSTDTQYF. The CDR3 DNA sequence: TGTGCCAGCAGCCATCCACTTTTAGCGGGAGATTGGAGCACAGATACGCAGTATTTT. Full variable domain (rest looked up from reference TRBV14 and TRBJ2-3): EAGVTQFPSHSVIEKGQTVTLRCDPISGHDNLYWYRRVMGKEIKFLLHFVKESKQDESGMPNNRFLAERTGGTYSTLKVQPAELEDSGVYFCASSHPLLAGDWSTDTQYFGPGTRLTVL.

This rearrangement joins TRBV4-1 to TRBJ1-5; TRBD1 is a possible D gene (6 bases). The CDR3 has 15 residues. V dropped 3 bases and J dropped 5 bases, with 14 bases sitting between them. CDR1 and CDR2 from the germline V gene are MGHRA and YSYEKL. Here the CDR3 reads CASSHPGDTYQPQHF. The CDR3 nucleotides are TGCGCCAGCAGCCACCCAGGGGATACTTATCAGCCCCAGCATTTT.

V usage is TRBV21-1 and J usage is TRBJ2-3; the table names TRBD2, a call not compared with the DNA. TRBV21-1 is an annotated pseudogene. The CDR3 has 17 amino acids. The CDR3 region has the DNA TGTGCCAGCAGCAAAGAGAGGAGGCAGACTAACACAGATACGCAGTATTTT. Translated: CASSKERRQTNTDTQYF.

In its sample, this clone was seen a few times. This chain links TRBV5-1 with TRBJ1-5, with 7 nucleotides matching TRBD1. The CDR3 covers 15 residues. Germline-derived CDR1 and CDR2 are SGHRS and YFSETQ. Trimming took 4 bases from V and 2 from J; bases not matched to a gene: 6. The CDR3 DNA sequence: TGCGCCAGCAGCACAGGGGTTGGTGGCAATCAGCCCCAGCATTTT. This translates into CASSTGVGGNQPQHF.

The chain couples TRBV5-6 to TRBJ2-2, with 9 bases fitting TRBD1. The CDR3 runs 16 residues. The germline gives CDR1 SGHDT, CDR2 YYEEEE. The J segment lost 7 bases and the V segment lost 2 bases, leaving 9 bases of the junction unmatched. The chain's CDR3 is CASSFTGTGTIGELFF. CDR3 sequence (DNA): TGTGCCAGCAGCTTCACCGGGACAGGGACGATCGGGGAGCTGTTTTTT.

The CDR3 DNA reads as TGCGCCAGCAGTGATGAGGAGGGGCGTGTCTCCTACGAGCAGTACTTC. Its translation is CASSDEEGRVSYEQYF. The chain is built from TRBV10-2 and TRBJ2-7, with D possibly matching TRBD2 (6 bases). The CDR3 covers 16 residues. The germline gives CDR1 WSHSY, CDR2 SAAADI. V lost 3 bases and J lost 0, with 15 bases in between.

The chain combines TRBV9 with TRBJ2-3; a possible D gene is TRBD2 (6 bases). This CDR3 is built from 15 residues. CDR1 and CDR2 from the germline V gene are SGDLS and YYNGEE. Trimming left V 4 bases short and J 2 bases short, with 14 bases between. CDR3 DNA: TGTGCCAGCAGCCCCGTAGGAGGGGTCACAGATACGCAGTATTTT. The encoded protein is CASSPVGGVTDTQYF.

The genes are TRBV7-8 and TRBJ1-2, with 7 bases that match TRBD1. The CDR3 consists of 17 residues. V gave up 5 bases and J gave up 4 bases; unmatched junction bases: 16. The germline V gene has CDR1 SGHVS and CDR2 FQNEAQ. The CDR3 bases are TGTGCCAGCAGCCCTAGGCAACTGGGGGGACAGTTCTATGGCTACACCTTC. Translating gives CASSPRQLGGQFYGYTF.

V and J are TRBV9 and TRBJ2-1; a possible D gene is TRBD2 (6 bases). The CDR3 has 16 residues. Trimming cost V 3 bases and J 4 bases, with 17 bases left between them. Germline CDR1 SGDLS, CDR2 YYNGEE. CDR3 DNA sequence: TGTGCCAGCAGCGGTTTAGCGGAAAACTTGTACAATGAGCAGTTCTTC. Protein sequence: CASSGLAENLYNEQFF.

The genes are TRBV9 and TRBJ2-3; TRBD2 might be the D (5 bases). The CDR3 consists of 16 residues. V was shortened by 0 bases and J by 2 bases, with 13 bases between the two germline ends. Per germline, CDR1 SGDLS and CDR2 YYNGEE. As DNA, the CDR3 is TGTGCCAGCAGCGTAGGTGGCGGGTTCCTCACAGATACGCAGTATTTT. The encoded protein is CASSVGGGFLTDTQYF.

The V gene is TRBV7-8, the J gene TRBJ2-3, with 16 bases fitting TRBD2. This CDR3 contains 17 residues. Germline V gene data show CDR1 as SGHVS and CDR2 as FQNEAQ. J was trimmed by 1 base and V by 6 bases; bases with no gene match: 4. The CDR3 reads CASRPGTSGRGTDTQYF. CDR3 in DNA: TGTGCCAGCAGACCCGGGACTAGCGGGAGGGGCACAGATACGCAGTATTTT.

J is TRBJ2-6 and V is TRBV9, with D hard to call. This CDR3 has 15 amino acids. Trimming took 0 bases from V and 0 from J, leaving 4 bases between them. Germline-derived CDR1 and CDR2 are SGDLS and YYNGEE. CDR3: CASSVALSGANVLTF. DNA for the CDR3: TGTGCCAGCAGCGTAGCCCTCTCTGGGGCCAACGTCCTGACTTTC.

The CDR3 bases are TGTGCCAGCAGTTACTCCTCCGCGGGGGACTACGAGCAGTACTTC. It specifies CASSYSSAGDYEQYF. V and J are TRBV6-6 and TRBJ2-7, with 7 bases that match TRBD2. V was pared by 0 bases and J by 3 bases, with 5 bases of the junction left unmatched. This CDR3 comprises 15 residues. Looked up from germline, CDR1 is MNHNY and CDR2 is SVGAGI (reference sequence).

In DNA form, the CDR3 reads TGTGCCAGCAGCTTAGGGCAGGGGCTAAATCAGCCCCAGCATTTT. Translating it yields CASSLGQGLNQPQHF. The chain couples TRBV7-9 to TRBJ1-5; D perhaps matches TRBD1 (6 bases). Germline assignment: CDR1 SEHNR and CDR2 FQNEAQ (reference sequence). The CDR3 extends over 15 amino acids. V lost 1 base and J 4 bases, leaving 11 bases between the germline ends.

V gene TRBV5-1 combines with J gene TRBJ2-1, with D possibly being TRBD2 (5 bases). V lost 7 bases, J lost 5 bases, and 13 bases lay in between. Germline values: CDR1 SGHRS, CDR2 YFSETQ. The CDR3 sequence is 13 residues long. The CDR3, as DNA: TGCGCCAGCGACACAGAGGGAAACAATGAGCAGTTCTTC. As protein: CASDTEGNNEQFF.

The chain joins TRBV15 to TRBJ2-1, with TRBD2 identical over 10 bases. Germline-derived CDR1 and CDR2 are LNHNV and YYDKDF (reference sequence). This CDR3 contains 12 residues. V shed 3 bases and J 13 bases; nucleotides not matched to a gene: 3. This CDR3 reads CATSSTSGVQFF. In nucleotides, the CDR3 is TGTGCCACCAGCAGCACTAGCGGGGTACAGTTCTTC.

V is TRBV2 and J is TRBJ2-5; 12 nucleotides line up with TRBD2. Trimming removed 6 bases from V and 1 base from J; junction bases left unmatched: 6. The length of the CDR3 is 16 residues. Germline lookup yields CDR1 SNHLY and CDR2 FYNNEI. In DNA, the CDR3 is TGTGCCAGCAGCGCCGGGACTAGCGGGCCCCAAGAGACCCAGTACTTC. This gives the protein CASSAGTSGPQETQYF.

The chain joins TRBV4-1 to TRBJ1-1; D is uncertain. The germline V and J ends were trimmed by 5 bases and 1 base, with 20 bases remaining between them. There are 17 residues in the CDR3. Looked up from germline, CDR1 is MGHRA and CDR2 is YSYEKL. The CDR3 protein is CASSLVQDSRGNTEAFF. The DNA of the CDR3 is TGCGCCAGCAGCTTGGTTCAGGACTCCCGGGGGAACACTGAAGCTTTCTTT.

The V gene is TRBV19, the J gene TRBJ2-7; D gene ambiguous. Trimming stripped 7 bases from V and 0 bases from J, with 16 bases between. The CDR3 contains 15 residues. Germline lookup yields CDR1 LNHDA and CDR2 SQIVND (reference sequence). Here the CDR3 reads CASKSKTGRSYEQYF. DNA of the CDR3: TGTGCCAGTAAATCTAAGACGGGTCGCTCCTACGAGCAGTACTTC.

V gene TRBV10-3 combines with J gene TRBJ1-5; D is unclear. This CDR3 contains 16 residues. V was trimmed by 4 bases and J by 0 bases, leaving 13 bases between them. Per germline, CDR1 ENHRY and CDR2 SYGVKD. CDR3 in amino acids: CAISAKQTSSNQPQHF. CDR3 nucleotides: TGTGCCATCAGTGCAAAACAGACCAGTAGCAATCAGCCCCAGCATTTT.

The genes are TRBV6-5 and TRBJ2-7; D perhaps matches TRBD2 (6 bases). The ends were cut back, 6 bases at V and 4 bases at J, with 19 bases in the middle. The CDR3 sequence is 15 residues long. The germline gives CDR1 MNHEY, CDR2 SVGAGI. This CDR3 is CASRSPGTGVYEQYF. The CDR3 DNA follows: TGTGCCAGCAGGTCCCCAGGGACTGGAGTTTACGAGCAGTACTTC.